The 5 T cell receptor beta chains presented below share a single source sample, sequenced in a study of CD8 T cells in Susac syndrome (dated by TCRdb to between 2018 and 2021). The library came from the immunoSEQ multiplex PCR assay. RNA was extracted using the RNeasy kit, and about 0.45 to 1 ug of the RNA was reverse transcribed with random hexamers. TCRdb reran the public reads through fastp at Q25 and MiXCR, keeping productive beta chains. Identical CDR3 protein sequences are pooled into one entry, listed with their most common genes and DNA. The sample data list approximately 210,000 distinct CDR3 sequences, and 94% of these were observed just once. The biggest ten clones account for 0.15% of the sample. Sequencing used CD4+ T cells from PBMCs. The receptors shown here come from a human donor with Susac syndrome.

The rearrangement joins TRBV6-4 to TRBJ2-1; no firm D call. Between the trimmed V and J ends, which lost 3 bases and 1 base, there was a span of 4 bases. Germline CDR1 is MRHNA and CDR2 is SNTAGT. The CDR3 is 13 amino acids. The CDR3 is CASSEYSYNEQFF. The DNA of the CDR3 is TGTGCCAGCAGTGAATATTCCTACAATGAGCAGTTCTTC.

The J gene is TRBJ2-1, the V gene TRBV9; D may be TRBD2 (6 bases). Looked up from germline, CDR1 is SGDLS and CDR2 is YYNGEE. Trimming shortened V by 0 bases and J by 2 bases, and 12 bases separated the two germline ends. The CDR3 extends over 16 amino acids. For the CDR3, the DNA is TGTGCCAGCAGCGTAGTGGAGGGGACCCCCTACAATGAGCAGTTCTTC. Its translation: CASSVVEGTPYNEQFF.

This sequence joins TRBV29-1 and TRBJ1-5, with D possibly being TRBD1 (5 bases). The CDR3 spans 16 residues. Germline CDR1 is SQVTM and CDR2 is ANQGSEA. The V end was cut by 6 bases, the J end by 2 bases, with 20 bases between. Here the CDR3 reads CSVQGGGPEGNQPQHF. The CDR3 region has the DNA TGCAGCGTGCAGGGCGGGGGTCCTGAGGGCAATCAGCCCCAGCATTTT.

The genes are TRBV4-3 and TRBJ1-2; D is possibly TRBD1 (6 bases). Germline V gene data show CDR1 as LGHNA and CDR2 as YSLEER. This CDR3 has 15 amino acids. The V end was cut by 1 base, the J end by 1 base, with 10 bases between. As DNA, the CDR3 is TGCGCCAGCAGCCAAGGGGACACCGATAACTATGGCTACACCTTC. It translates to CASSQGDTDNYGYTF.

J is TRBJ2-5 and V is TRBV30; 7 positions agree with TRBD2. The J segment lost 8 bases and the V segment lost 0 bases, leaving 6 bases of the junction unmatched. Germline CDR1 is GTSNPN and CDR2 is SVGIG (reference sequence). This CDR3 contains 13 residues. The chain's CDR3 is CAWSVRGGVTQYF. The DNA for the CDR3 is TGTGCCTGGAGTGTACGGGGAGGGGTAACCCAGTACTTC.